This T cell receptor (beta chain) is from a study of prognosis after radiotherapy for stage I lung cancer. Findings and caveats of the study: It was not determined whether the expanded TCR clones were tumor-specific. Reduced unique TCR clone counts were recorded after stereotactic body radiation therapy, with a median of roughly 10,000 versus 7,000.

This clonotype was counted at least ten times. Its antigen is currently unknown. Patients were uniformly node-negative by CT and PET/CT and had received no prior chemotherapy or radiotherapy, with no other malignancies. Collection of peripheral blood, in a volume of roughly 5.9 milliliters, was performed at each of two time points. Amplification of the TCR beta CDR3 (from genomic DNA) was done by two-round multiplex PCR. Amplification in first-round PCR relied on primers specific to each TRBV and TRBJ gene. A single record per CDR3 protein comes from TCRdb applying MiXCR to the multiplex PCR reads. The sample yields about 51,000 distinct CDR3 sequences, 30% to 40% seen once. The clonotype was recovered from a donor of 50 years or more with non-small cell lung cancer. Sequencing was performed on PBMCs, taken before or after stereotactic body radiation therapy (not recorded which).

CDR3 nucleotide sequence: TGCGCCAGCAGCTTGAGGGGACAGGGGTCCACCGGGGAGCTGTTTTTT. Encoded protein: CASSLRGQGSTGELFF. This chain uses TRBV5-1 with TRBJ2-2, with 10 bases identical to TRBD1. Germline trimming cut 1 base from V and 4 bases from J; bases unmatched to any gene: 4. This CDR3 is built from 16 residues. Germline-derived CDR1 and CDR2 are SGHRS and YFSETQ. The complete variable domain, with remaining parts taken from reference TRBV5-1 and TRBJ2-2, reads KAGVTQTPRYLIKTRGQQVTLSCSPISGHRSVSWYQQTPGQGLQFLFEYFSETQRNKGNFPGRFSGRQFSNSRSEMNVSTLELGDSALYLCASSLRGQGSTGELFFGEGSRLTVL.